Sequencing of this T cell receptor (beta chain) was carried out in a study of OX40 agonist ivuxolimab in advanced cancers. Study in general: Enrolled patients in dose escalation had cancers that were hepatocellular carcinoma, melanoma, renal cell or head and neck cancer. The group had a mean age of 60 years, ranged from about 23 to 85, and was roughly 80% male.

Data came from immunoSEQ multiplex PCR; TCRdb stores just in-frame clones and leaves some out. The sample has some 77,000 clones; roughly 84% are singletons. Patients with a history of autoimmune disease or on systemic immunosuppression were excluded. The TCR was taken from an adult with an advanced solid tumor such as melanoma, head and neck, liver or kidney cancer. This specimen consisted of CD4+ or CD8+ T cells sorted from blood, obtained in a trial of the OX40 agonist ivuxolimab.

The CDR3 nucleotides read TGTGCCAGCAGCGTTGGGTCAGGGGGACCTTATGGCTACACCTTC. Protein sequence: CASSVGSGGPYGYTF. The V call is TRBV9, the J call TRBJ1-2; TRBD1 matches at 7 bases. Germline V gives CDR1 SGDLS, CDR2 YYNGEE. The CDR3 runs to 15 residues. J was trimmed by 5 bases and V by 2 bases; bases with no gene match: 9. The variable domain in full, with the rest retrieved from reference TRBV9 and TRBJ1-2, is DSGVTQTPKHLITATGQRVTLRCSPRSGDLSVYWYQQSLDQGLQFLIQYYNGEERAKGNILERFSAQQFPDLHSELNLSSLELGDSALYFCASSVGSGGPYGYTFGSGTRLTVV.